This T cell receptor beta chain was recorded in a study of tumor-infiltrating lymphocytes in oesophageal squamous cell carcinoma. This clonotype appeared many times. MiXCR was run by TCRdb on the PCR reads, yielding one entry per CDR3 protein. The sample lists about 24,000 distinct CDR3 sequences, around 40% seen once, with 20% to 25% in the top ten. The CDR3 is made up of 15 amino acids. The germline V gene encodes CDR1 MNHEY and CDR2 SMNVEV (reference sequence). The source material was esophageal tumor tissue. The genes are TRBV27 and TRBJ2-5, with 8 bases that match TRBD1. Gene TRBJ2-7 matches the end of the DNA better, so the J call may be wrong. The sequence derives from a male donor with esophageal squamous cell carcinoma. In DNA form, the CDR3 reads TGTGCCAGCGGACTCCGGGACAGGATTGTCTACGAGCAGTACTTC. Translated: CASGLRDRIVYEQYF.